The subject of this entry is one T cell receptor beta chain. Antigen specificity is unknown. The assay was immunoSEQ multiplex PCR, and TCRdb's table has in-frame clones only and misses some. The data show 20,000 to 25,000 clones, 69% seen once. The sample originates from a study of PD-1 blockade in classical Hodgkin lymphoma. Each patient experienced a relapse that followed autologous stem cell transplantation, and brentuximab vedotin exposure varied. Study conclusions and caveats: Newly diagnosed patients were reported to start with lower TCR diversity than healthy donors. Complete responders entered with baseline diversity on par with newly diagnosed patients, the results showed. Factors driving the repertoire differences, possibly disease activity or prior therapy, remain undefined. Nivolumab initiation under 1 year post-ASCT meant exclusion.

CDR3 length: 15 amino acids. Deletions cut 3 bases from V and 1 base from J, with 12 bases between. Germline V gene lookup returns CDR1 SGHTA and CDR2 FQGNSA. The V and J genes are TRBV7-2 and TRBJ1-2; D gene ambiguous. The sequence was collected from a human donor with classical Hodgkin lymphoma. This specimen consisted of peripheral blood mononuclear cells (PBMCs), obtained at baseline. The DNA for the CDR3 is TGTGCCAGCAGCTTTGAAGCCACCAATAACTATGGCTACACCTTC. This codes for CASSFEATNNYGYTF.